This T cell receptor beta chain was sequenced for a study of T cells in Graves' hyperthyroidism and ophthalmopathy. It was RNA transcripts that yielded the amplified TCR beta CDR3 regions. The HTBI primer set drove a first-round RT-PCR of the TCR CDR3. TCRdb independently ran MiXCR on the multiplex PCR reads; one entry per CDR3 protein. There are about 350,000 distinct CDR3 sequences in the sample; approximately 13% occur only once, and 20% to 25% lies in the top ten. This CDR3 region has 13 residues. Trimming left V 1 base short and J 11 bases short, with 14 bases between. The germline gives CDR1 SGHTA, CDR2 FQGNSA. This clonotype has ten or more counts. Its antigen is still unknown. Findings of the study overall: The authors' 13 V-J model separated ophthalmopathy from stable hyperthyroidism. In validation, the model predicted ophthalmopathy. These predictions came a median about 6.2 months before onset.

Stable Graves' hyperthyroidism denoted no ophthalmopathy progression over 18 months. The TCR was taken from a woman aged 25 to 39 with Graves' hyperthyroidism. The chain joins TRBV7-2 to TRBJ1-1; TRBD1 might be the D (5 bases). Input material: blood. Here the CDR3 DNA reads TGTGCCAGCAGCTTAGTTAGTAGGGGCATTGCTTTCTTT. It yields the protein CASSLVSRGIAFF.